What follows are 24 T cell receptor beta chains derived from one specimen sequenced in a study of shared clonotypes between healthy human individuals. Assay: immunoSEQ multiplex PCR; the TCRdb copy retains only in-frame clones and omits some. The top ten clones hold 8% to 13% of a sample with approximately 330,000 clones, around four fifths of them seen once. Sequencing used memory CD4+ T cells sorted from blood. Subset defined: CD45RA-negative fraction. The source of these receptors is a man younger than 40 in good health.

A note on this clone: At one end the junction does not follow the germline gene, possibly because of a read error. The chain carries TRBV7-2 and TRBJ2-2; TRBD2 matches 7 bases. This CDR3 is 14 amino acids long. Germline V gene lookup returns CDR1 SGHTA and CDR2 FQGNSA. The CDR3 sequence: CVSSSVLATGELFF. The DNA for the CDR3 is TGTGTCAGCAGCTCCGTACTAGCGACCGGGGAGCTGTTTTTT.

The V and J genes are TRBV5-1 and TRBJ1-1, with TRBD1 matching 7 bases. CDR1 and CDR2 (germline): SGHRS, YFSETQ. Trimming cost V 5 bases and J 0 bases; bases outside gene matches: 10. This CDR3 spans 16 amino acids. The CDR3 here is CASSEQGSGMNTEAFF. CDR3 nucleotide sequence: TGCGCCAGCAGTGAACAGGGGAGCGGTATGAACACTGAAGCTTTCTTT.

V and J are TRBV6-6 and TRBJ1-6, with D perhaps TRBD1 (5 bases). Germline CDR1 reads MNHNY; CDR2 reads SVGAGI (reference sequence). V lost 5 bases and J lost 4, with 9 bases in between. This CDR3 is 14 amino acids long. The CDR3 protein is CASSRDPYNSPLHF. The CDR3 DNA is TGTGCCAGCAGTCGGGACCCATATAATTCACCCCTCCACTTT.

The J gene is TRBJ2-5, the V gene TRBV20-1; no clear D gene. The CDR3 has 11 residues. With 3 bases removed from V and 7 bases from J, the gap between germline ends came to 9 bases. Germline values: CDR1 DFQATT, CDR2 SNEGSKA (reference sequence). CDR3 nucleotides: TGCAGTGCTAGTTCGCCTGGGACCCAGTACTTC. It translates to CSASSPGTQYF.

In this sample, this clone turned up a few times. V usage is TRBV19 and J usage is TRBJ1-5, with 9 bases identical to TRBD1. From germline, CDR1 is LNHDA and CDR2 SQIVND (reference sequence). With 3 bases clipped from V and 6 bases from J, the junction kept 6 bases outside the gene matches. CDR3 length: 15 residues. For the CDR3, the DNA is TGTGCCAGTAGTATTTCCACAGGGGGCCTTCAGCCCCAGCATTTT. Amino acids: CASSISTGGLQPQHF.

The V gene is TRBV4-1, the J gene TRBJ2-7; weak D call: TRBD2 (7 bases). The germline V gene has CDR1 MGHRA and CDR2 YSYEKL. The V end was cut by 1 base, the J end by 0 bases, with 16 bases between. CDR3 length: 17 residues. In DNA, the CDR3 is TGCGCCAGCAGCCAAGTGGGAGGGGGGACACACTCCTACGAGCAGTACTTC. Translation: CASSQVGGGTHSYEQYF.

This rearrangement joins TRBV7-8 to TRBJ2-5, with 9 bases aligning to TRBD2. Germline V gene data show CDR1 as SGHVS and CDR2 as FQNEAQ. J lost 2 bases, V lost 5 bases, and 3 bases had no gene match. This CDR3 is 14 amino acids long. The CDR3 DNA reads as TGTGCCAGCAGCGTGACTAGCGGACAAGAGACCCAGTACTTC. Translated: CASSVTSGQETQYF. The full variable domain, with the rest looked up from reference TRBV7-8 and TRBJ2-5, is GAGVSQSPRYKVAKRGQDVALRCDPISGHVSLFWYQQALGQGPEFLTYFQNEAQLDKSGLPSDRFFAERPEGSVSTLKIQRTQQEDSAVYLCASSVTSGQETQYFGPGTRLLVL.

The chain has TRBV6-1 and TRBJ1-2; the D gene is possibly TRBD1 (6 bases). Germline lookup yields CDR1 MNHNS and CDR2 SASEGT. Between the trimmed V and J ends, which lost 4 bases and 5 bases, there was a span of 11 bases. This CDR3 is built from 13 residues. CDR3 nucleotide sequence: TGTGCCAGCAGTGCCAGGACAGAGTATGGCTACACCTTC. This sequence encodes CASSARTEYGYTF.

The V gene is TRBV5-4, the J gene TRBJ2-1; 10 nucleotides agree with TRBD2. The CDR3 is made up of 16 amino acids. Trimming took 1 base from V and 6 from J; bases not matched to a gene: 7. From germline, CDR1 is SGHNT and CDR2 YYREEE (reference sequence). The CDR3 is CASSLKVAGGLNEQFF. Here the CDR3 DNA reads TGTGCCAGCAGCTTGAAGGTAGCGGGGGGTCTCAATGAGCAGTTCTTC.

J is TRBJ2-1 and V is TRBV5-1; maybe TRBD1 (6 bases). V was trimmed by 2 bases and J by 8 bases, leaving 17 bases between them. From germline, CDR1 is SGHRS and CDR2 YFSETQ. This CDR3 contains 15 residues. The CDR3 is CASSLSGVAAHEQFF. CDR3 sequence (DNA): TGCGCCAGCAGCTTATCAGGGGTAGCCGCCCATGAGCAGTTCTTC.

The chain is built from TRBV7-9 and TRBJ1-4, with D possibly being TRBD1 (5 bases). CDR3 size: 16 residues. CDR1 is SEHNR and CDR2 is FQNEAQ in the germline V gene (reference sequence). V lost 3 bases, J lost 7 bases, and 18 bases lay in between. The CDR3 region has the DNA TGTGCCAGCAGCTTTTCCAACCCAGGGTCGGGTGAAAAACTGTTTTTT. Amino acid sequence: CASSFSNPGSGEKLFF.

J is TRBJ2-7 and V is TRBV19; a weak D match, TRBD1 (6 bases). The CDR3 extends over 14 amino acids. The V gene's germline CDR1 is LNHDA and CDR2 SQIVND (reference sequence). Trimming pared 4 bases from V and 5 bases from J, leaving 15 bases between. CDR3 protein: CASSTRTVRNEQYF. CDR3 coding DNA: TGTGCCAGTAGTACCCGGACAGTGAGAAACGAGCAGTACTTC.

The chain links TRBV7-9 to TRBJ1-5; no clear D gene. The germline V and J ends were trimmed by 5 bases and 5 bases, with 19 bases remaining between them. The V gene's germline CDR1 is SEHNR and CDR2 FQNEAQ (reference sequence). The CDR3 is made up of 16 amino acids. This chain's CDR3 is CASSHSGEGGYQPQHF. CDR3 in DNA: TGTGCCAGCAGCCATTCCGGGGAGGGAGGTTATCAGCCCCAGCATTTT.

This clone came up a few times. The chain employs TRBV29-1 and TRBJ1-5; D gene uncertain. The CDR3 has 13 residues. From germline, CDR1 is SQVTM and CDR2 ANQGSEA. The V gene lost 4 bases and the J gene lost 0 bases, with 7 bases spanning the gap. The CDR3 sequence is CSVVESSNQPQHF. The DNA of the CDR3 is TGCAGCGTTGTCGAGAGTAGCAATCAGCCCCAGCATTTT. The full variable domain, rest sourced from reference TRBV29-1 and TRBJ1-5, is SAVISQKPSRDICQRGTSLTIQCQVDSQVTMMFWYRQQPGQSLTLIATANQGSEATYESGFVIDKFPISRPNLTFSTLTVSNMSPEDSSIYLCSVVESSNQPQHFGDGTRLSIL.

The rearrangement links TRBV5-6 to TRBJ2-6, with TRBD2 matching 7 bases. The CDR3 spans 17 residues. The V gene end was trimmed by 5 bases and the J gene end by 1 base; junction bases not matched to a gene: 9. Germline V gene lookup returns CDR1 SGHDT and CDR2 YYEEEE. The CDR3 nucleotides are TGTGCCAGCAGACTAGCGTCACTTAGGTCTGGGGCCAACGTCCTGACTTTC. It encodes CASRLASLRSGANVLTF.

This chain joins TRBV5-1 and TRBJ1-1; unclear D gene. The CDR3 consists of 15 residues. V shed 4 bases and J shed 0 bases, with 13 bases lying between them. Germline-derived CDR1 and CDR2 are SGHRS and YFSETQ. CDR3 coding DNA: TGCGCCAGCAGCCCTGGTGCTGTTATGAACACTGAAGCTTTCTTT. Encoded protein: CASSPGAVMNTEAFF. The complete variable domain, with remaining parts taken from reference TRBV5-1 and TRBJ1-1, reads KAGVTQTPRYLIKTRGQQVTLSCSPISGHRSVSWYQQTPGQGLQFLFEYFSETQRNKGNFPGRFSGRQFSNSRSEMNVSTLELGDSALYLCASSPGAVMNTEAFFGQGTRLTVV.

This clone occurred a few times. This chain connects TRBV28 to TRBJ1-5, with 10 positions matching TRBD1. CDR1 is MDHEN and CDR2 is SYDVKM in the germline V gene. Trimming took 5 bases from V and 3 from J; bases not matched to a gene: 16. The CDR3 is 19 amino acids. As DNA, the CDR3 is TGTGCCAGCAGTCTAGCCGGGACAGGGGTTCGTAGGGCCAATCAGCCCCAGCATTTT. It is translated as CASSLAGTGVRRANQPQHF.

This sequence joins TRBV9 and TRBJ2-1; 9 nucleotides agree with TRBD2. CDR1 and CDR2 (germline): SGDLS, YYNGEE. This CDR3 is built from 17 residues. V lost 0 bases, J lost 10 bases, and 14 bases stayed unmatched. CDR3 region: CASSVALAGLANPEQFF. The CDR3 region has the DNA TGTGCCAGCAGCGTAGCTTTAGCGGGACTAGCCAACCCAGAGCAGTTCTTC.

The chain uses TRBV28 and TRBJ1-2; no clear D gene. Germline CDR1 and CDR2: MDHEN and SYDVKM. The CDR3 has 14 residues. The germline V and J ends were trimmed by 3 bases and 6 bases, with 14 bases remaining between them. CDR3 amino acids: CASSFKGWVHGYTF. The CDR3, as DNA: TGTGCCAGCAGTTTTAAGGGATGGGTTCATGGCTACACCTTC.

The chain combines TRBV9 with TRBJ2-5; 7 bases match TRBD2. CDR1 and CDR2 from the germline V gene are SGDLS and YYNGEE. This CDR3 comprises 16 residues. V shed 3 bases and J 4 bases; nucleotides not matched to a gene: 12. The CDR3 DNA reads TGTGCCAGCAGCGATGGAGGTGCGGGAGCGGGAGAGACCCAGTACTTC. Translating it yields CASSDGGAGAGETQYF.

The CDR3 nucleotides read TGTGCCAGCAGCTCCCCGGCGGTAGCGGGAGACGAGCAGTTCTTC. Amino acids: CASSSPAVAGDEQFF. This rearrangement joins TRBV5-4 to TRBJ2-1; 9 bases fit TRBD2. V gave up 3 bases and J gave up 10 bases; unmatched junction bases: 11. CDR1 SGHNT and CDR2 YYREEE come from the germline V gene (reference sequence). The CDR3 has 15 residues.

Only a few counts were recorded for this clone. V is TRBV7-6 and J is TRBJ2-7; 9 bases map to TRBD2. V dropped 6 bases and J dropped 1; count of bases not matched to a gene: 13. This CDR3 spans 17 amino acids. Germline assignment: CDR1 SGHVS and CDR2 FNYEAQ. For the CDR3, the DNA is TGTGCCAGCAGTCCTAATTATCCTAGCGGGATTTCCTACGAGCAGTACTTC. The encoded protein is CASSPNYPSGISYEQYF.

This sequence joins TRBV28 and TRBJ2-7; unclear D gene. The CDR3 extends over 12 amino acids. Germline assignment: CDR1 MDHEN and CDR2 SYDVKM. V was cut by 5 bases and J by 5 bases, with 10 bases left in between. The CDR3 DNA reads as TGTGCCAGCAGTCCCGCCACCGACGAGCAGTACTTC. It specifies CASSPATDEQYF.

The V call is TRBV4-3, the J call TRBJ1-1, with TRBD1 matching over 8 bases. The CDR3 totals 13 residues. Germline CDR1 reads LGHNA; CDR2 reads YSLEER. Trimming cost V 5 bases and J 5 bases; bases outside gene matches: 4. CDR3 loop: CASSYRGGTEAFF. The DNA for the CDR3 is TGCGCCAGCAGCTACAGGGGGGGGACTGAAGCTTTCTTT.